Below, 10 T cell receptor beta chains from the same sample are listed, as sequenced in a study of cytomegalovirus exposure and HLA in healthy donors. The study ran its PCR with 60 Vbeta and 13 Jbeta primers. Sequencing used immunoSEQ multiplex PCR; TCRdb keeps in-frame clones, though not all of them. The sample totals around 65,000 clones. Sequences were obtained from PBMCs. The receptor set was obtained from a man aged 30-40 years in good health and CMV-seropositive.

The chain joins TRBV2 to TRBJ1-2, with TRBD1 matching 8 bases. This CDR3 has 14 residues. From germline, CDR1 is SNHLY and CDR2 FYNNEI. J gave up 2 bases and V 6 bases, and 5 bases lay outside the gene matches. This CDR3 is CASRTTGVNYGYTF. In DNA form, the CDR3 reads TGTGCCAGCAGAACGACAGGGGTCAACTATGGCTACACCTTC.

This chain joins TRBV20-1 and TRBJ1-2; D is undetermined. Germline CDR1 DFQATT, CDR2 SNEGSKA (reference sequence). V was cut by 7 bases and J by 7 bases, with 13 bases left in between. The CDR3 is 11 residues long. DNA of the CDR3: TGCAGTGGGGCCGGCTTGGGTGGCTACACCTTC. Its translation: CSGAGLGGYTF.

The chain couples TRBV12-5 to TRBJ2-3; the D gene is possibly TRBD2 (6 bases). V was clipped by 0 bases and J by 0 bases, with 10 bases between them. The CDR3 length is 16 residues. CDR1 is LGHNT, CDR2 FRNRAP, per germline. CDR3 region: CASGLVRGGSTDTQYF. The CDR3, as DNA: TGTGCTAGTGGTTTGGTACGGGGAGGAAGCACAGATACGCAGTATTTT.

The chain combines TRBV27 with TRBJ1-1, with D hard to call. This CDR3 comprises 13 residues. The V and J ends lost 6 bases and 4 bases respectively, with 12 bases between them. The germline V gene encodes CDR1 MNHEY and CDR2 SMNVEV (reference sequence). CDR3 DNA sequence: TGTGCCAGCAGCTCATGGAGTGCCACTGAAGCTTTCTTT. It specifies CASSSWSATEAFF.

The V and J genes are TRBV30 and TRBJ2-3; possible D gene TRBD2, 5 bases. Trimming cost V 2 bases and J 3 bases, with 6 bases left between them. Germline assignment: CDR1 GTSNPN and CDR2 SVGIG (reference sequence). The CDR3 consists of 12 residues. The CDR3 coding sequence is TGTGCCTGGAGTCGAGGGACAGATACGCAGTATTTT. Protein product: CAWSRGTDTQYF. The entire variable domain, with the rest obtained from reference TRBV30 and TRBJ2-3, is as follows: SQTIHQWPATLVQPVGSPLSLECTVEGTSNPNLYWYRQAAGRGLQLLFYSVGIGQISSEVPQNLSASRPQDRQFILSSKKLLLSDSGFYLCAWSRGTDTQYFGPGTRLTVL.

The chain has TRBV5-1 and TRBJ2-7; 10 bases fit TRBD1. CDR1 and CDR2 from the germline V gene are SGHRS and YFSETQ. This CDR3 region has 15 residues. With 4 bases clipped from V and 6 bases from J, the junction kept 10 bases outside the gene matches. CDR3 in DNA: TGCGCCAGCAGCCCTCCGGGACAGGGGAACGGCGAGCAGTACTTC. Translating it yields CASSPPGQGNGEQYF.

CDR3 DNA: TGTGCCAGCAGCTTAAATGCGGAGACAGATACGCAGTATTTT. Amino acids: CASSLNAETDTQYF. The V gene is TRBV7-6, the J gene TRBJ2-3; no reliable D call. The CDR3 covers 14 residues. Germline loops: CDR1 SGHVS, CDR2 FNYEAQ. V dropped 2 bases and J dropped 3 bases, with 9 bases sitting between them.

This chain uses TRBV28 with TRBJ2-7, with TRBD2 as a possible D gene (6 bases). The CDR3 is 13 residues long. Deletions cut 7 bases from V and 0 bases from J, with 10 bases between. Germline V gene data show CDR1 as MDHEN and CDR2 as SYDVKM. The DNA of the CDR3 is TGTGCCAGCACCCTCGGGAGCTCCTACGAGCAGTACTTC. Translating gives CASTLGSSYEQYF.

The chain recombines TRBV4-2 with TRBJ2-5, with 8 positions matching TRBD2. The germline CDR1 and CDR2 sequences are LGHNA and YNFKEQ. The CDR3 totals 15 residues. The V segment lost 3 bases and the J segment 4 bases; nucleotides outside the gene matches: 7. In nucleotides, the CDR3 is TGTGCCAGCAGCCAGCGGAGAGCGGGGGCAGAGACCCAGTACTTC. It translates to CASSQRRAGAETQYF.

J is TRBJ2-7 and V is TRBV29-1, with 8 nucleotides matching TRBD1. V lost 0 bases, J lost 0 bases, and 7 bases stayed unmatched. CDR1 and CDR2 from the germline V gene are SQVTM and ANQGSEA. The CDR3 totals 16 residues. Written as DNA, the CDR3 is TGCAGCGTTGAAGAAAACGACAGGGGAGGCTCCTACGAGCAGTACTTC. As protein: CSVEENDRGGSYEQYF.